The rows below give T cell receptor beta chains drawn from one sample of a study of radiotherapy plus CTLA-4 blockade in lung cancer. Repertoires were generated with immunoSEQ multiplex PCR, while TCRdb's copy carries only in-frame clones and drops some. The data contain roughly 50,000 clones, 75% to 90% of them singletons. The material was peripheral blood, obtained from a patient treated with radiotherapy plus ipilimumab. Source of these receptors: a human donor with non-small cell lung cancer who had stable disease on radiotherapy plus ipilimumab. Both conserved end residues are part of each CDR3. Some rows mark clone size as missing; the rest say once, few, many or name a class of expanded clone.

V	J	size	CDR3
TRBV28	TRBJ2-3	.	CASSLEGGFTDTQYF
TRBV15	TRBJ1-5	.	CATSRGRRGAGNQPQHF
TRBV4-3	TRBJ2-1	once	CASSDSNKPLYNEQFF
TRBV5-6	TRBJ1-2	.	CASTPGGAKGYTF
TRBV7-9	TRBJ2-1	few	CASSVRTAPSVNEQFF
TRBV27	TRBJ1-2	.	CASSARRTGGSYGYTF
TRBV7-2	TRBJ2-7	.	CAGISGLAVGEQYF
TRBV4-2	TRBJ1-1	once	CASSPELQGASRAFF
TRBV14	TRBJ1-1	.	CASSLTVNTEAFF
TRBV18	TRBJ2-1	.	CASSPDSAYNEQFF
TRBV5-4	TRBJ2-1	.	CASSLEATSGSEQFF
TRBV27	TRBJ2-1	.	CASSRGQGSYNEQFF
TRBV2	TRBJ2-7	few	CASSESDEQYF
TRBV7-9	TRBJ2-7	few	CASSLGSGSGTYEQYF
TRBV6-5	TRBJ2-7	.	CASSYSGREGYEQYF
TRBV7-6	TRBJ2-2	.	CASSLNPPAETGELFF
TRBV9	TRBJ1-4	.	CASSEGHKEKLFF
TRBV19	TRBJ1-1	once	CASSPRDRENTEAFF
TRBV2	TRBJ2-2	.	CASMRQSNTGELFF
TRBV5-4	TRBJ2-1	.	CASSHPSGNNEQFF
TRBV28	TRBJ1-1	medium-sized	CASSLVRGNTEAFF
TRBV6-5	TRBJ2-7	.	CAIGAGKTYEQYF
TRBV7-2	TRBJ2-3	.	CASSSIWGQGRDTQYF
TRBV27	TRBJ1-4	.	CASSPRPQGLFTNEKLFF
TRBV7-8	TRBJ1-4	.	CASSLNRQGDEKLFF
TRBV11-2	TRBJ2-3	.	CASSRQATTDTQYF
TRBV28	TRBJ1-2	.	CASSLTFGTANYGYTF
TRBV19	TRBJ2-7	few	CASASTQGGEQYF
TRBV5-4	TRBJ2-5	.	CASSFWARETQYF
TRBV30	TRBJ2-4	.	CAQDRGGGLAKNIQYF
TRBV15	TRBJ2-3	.	CATSRDPGGSGTDTQYF
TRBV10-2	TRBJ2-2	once	CASLPGPGQEGTGELFF
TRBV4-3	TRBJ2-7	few	CASSRGREFEQYF
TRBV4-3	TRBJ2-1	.	CASSQGRWEQFF
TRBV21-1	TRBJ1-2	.	CASSKAGAQGAYGYTF
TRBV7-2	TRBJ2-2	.	CASSSQGDTGELFF
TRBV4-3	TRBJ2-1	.	CASSQEGPVIEQFF
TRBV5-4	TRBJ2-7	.	CASSRGLASYEQYF
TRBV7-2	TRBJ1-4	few	CASSLEAGGNEKLFF
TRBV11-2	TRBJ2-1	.	CASSLDRVINEQFF
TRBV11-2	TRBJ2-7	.	CASSLVGGSYEQYF
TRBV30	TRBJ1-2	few	CAWSLDLLYTF
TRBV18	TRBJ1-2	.	CASSSGQGANYGYTF
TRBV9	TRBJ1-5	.	CASSVSSLGQPQHF
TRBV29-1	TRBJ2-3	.	CSSDRESTDTQYF
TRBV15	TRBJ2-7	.	CATSRGPSSYEQYF